Below, 5 T cell receptor beta chains from the same sample are listed, as sequenced in a study of shared clonotypes between healthy human individuals. CD45RO negativity and positive selection for CCR7 defined naive CD8 cells, a population that excluded terminally differentiated effector memory CD45RA+ cells. The data were produced by immunoSEQ multiplex PCR, yet TCRdb's version contains in-frame clones alone and is incomplete. This sample has about 1.9 million clones, with 80% to 95% found just once. The sample taken for sequencing was naive CD8+ T cells from PBMCs. Source of these receptors: a man aged 18-30 years in good health. Some clones in this sample may be carry-over from other donors' samples.

The genes are TRBV27 and TRBJ1-1, with 9 nucleotides matching TRBD1. Trimming removed 4 bases from V and 5 bases from J; junction bases left unmatched: 5. Germline values: CDR1 MNHEY, CDR2 SMNVEV (reference sequence). This CDR3 is built from 14 residues. The CDR3 is CASSSGQGWTEAFF. In nucleotides, the CDR3 is TGTGCCAGCAGTTCGGGACAGGGTTGGACTGAAGCTTTCTTT.

The rearrangement uses TRBV7-9 and TRBJ1-2, with a weak D call TRBD1 (5 bases). This CDR3 spans 13 amino acids. Trimming cost V 6 bases and J 1 base, with 9 bases left between them. CDR1 and CDR2 (germline): SEHNR, FQNEAQ (reference sequence). CDR3 DNA: TGTGCCAGCAGTGACAGCCTTAACTATGGCTACACCTTC. It is translated as CASSDSLNYGYTF.

J is TRBJ2-1 and V is TRBV5-1, with 12 bases identical to TRBD2. Per the germline V gene, CDR1 is SGHRS and CDR2 is YFSETQ. The CDR3 loop spans 16 amino acids. With 4 bases clipped from V and 5 bases from J, the junction kept 7 bases outside the gene matches. The CDR3, as DNA: TGCGCCAGCAGCCGAGCCAGGACTAGCGGGGACAATGAGCAGTTCTTC. Translated, it gives CASSRARTSGDNEQFF.

In DNA, the CDR3 is TGTGCCAGCAGTGAAGGGGCAGGGGGTACCTATGGCTACACCTTC. This gives the protein CASSEGAGGTYGYTF. The chain carries TRBV2 and TRBJ1-2; 7 bases match TRBD1. The V segment lost 1 base and the J segment 4 bases; nucleotides outside the gene matches: 6. The CDR3 length is 15 residues. The V gene's germline CDR1 is SNHLY and CDR2 FYNNEI. The whole variable domain, remainder taken from reference TRBV2 and TRBJ1-2, is EPEVTQTPSHQVTQMGQEVILRCVPISNHLYFYWYRQILGQKVEFLVSFYNNEISEKSEIFDDQFSVERPDGSNFTLKIRSTKLEDSAMYFCASSEGAGGTYGYTFGSGTRLTVV.

This chain joins TRBV7-9 and TRBJ2-7, with a possible D match to TRBD2 (5 bases). Germline V CDR1 and CDR2: SEHNR, FQNEAQ (reference sequence). V lost 4 bases, J lost 4 bases, and 20 bases lay in between. The CDR3 contains 16 residues. CDR3 amino acids: CASSSTGGPIVYEQYF. The CDR3 region has the DNA TGTGCCAGCAGCTCGACCGGAGGTCCCATCGTATACGAGCAGTACTTC.